A selection of T cell receptor beta chains follows, all from one sample in a study of T-cell reconstitution after alpha-beta-depleted transplantation in children. TCRdb analysed the PCR reads with MiXCR anew, one entry per CDR3 protein. The data show 150,000 to 250,000 distinct CDR3 sequences, approximately 6.8% seen once. The specimen was PBMCs, collected before TCRalphabeta/CD19-depleted stem cell transplant. These receptors were taken from a girl under three years old with combined immunodeficiency, due to receive a stem cell transplant. CDR3s include the opening cysteine and the closing phenylalanine or tryptophan. Part of the rows lack a size; the others show once, few, many or a class for expanded clones.

TRBV12-3/TRBV12-4,many,CASRTEFRGYNEQFF
TRBV29-1,many,CSVDLTGGEEAFF
TRBV12-3/TRBV12-4,many,CASSFAGGYGYTF
TRBV6-2/TRBV6-3,many,CASSGDFSYNEQFF
TRBV5-1,many,CASSLDRGSTDTQYF
TRBV12-3/TRBV12-4,many,CASSPGHTYEQYF
TRBV6-4,many,CASCRWDLSNQPQHF
TRBV28,many,CASSPRIQYNEQFF
TRBV7-3,NA,CASPTGAWWVHQPQHF
TRBV7-2,NA,CASSLEESSYNSPLHF
TRBV28,many,CASSLPNEQYF
TRBV3-1,many,CASRPLAGSTTQYF
TRBV7-6,many,CASSFSLAADTQYF
TRBV5-1,many,CASSLGFHYEQYF
TRBV29-1,many,CSVEEGTGGYEQYF
TRBV3-1,many,CASSQESGKPYEQYF
TRBV29-1,many,CSAGRNTGELFF
TRBV12-3/TRBV12-4,NA,CASRHGTVNQPQHF
TRBV11-2,few,CASSPLRAMIGRFRYEQYF
TRBV12-3/TRBV12-4,many,CASSLWGTSIYYEQYF
TRBV12-3/TRBV12-4,many,CASSSQPHGSYEQYF
TRBV5-1,many,CASSLTNTEAFF